This TCR beta chain was sequenced during a study of shared clonotypes between healthy human individuals. V lost 0 bases, J lost 1 base, and 9 bases lay in between. The CDR3 spans 16 residues. Germline V gene sequence: CDR1 SGHNT, CDR2 YENEEA. As regards this clone: Its antigen remains unidentified.

Donors, healthy HIV-negative adults, lacked recent acute infections or vaccinations. Some clones are missing from TCRdb's copy, which holds only in-frame ones; the method was immunoSEQ multiplex PCR. The repertoire holds approximately 500,000 clones, with approximately 82% as singletons. Study observations and caveats: Deeper or shallower sequencing was expected to change how clonotypes are shared among donors.

This TCR was recovered from a woman aged 40 to 55 in good health. Some clones in this sample may be carry-over from other donors' samples. Sequencing was done on a sample of PBMCs. The gene calls are TRBV11-3 and TRBJ2-2; TRBD1 might be the D (6 bases). DNA of the CDR3: TGTGCCAGCAGCTTAGATTGGGGACAGAACACCGGGGAGCTGTTTTTT. It codes for CASSLDWGQNTGELFF.